Reported below is one T cell receptor (beta chain). The data stem from a study of blood T cell repertoires in COVID-19. The germline V gene encodes CDR1 SGHKS and CDR2 YYEKEE (reference sequence). Trimming pared 5 bases from V and 1 base from J, leaving 12 bases between. The CDR3 length is 14 residues. In the original workflow: Nucleated cell number was recorded as an estimate derived from reference gene primer amplification. The table came from immunoSEQ multiplex PCR; TCRdb's copy has only in-frame clones and leaves some out. V and J calls and clone size follow that table, whereas D and trimming were derived from the DNA. The sample includes about 170,000 clones, about 85% of them seen just once. The Seattle patients joined while their infection was active and were tracked longitudinally afterward.

The chain joins TRBV5-5 to TRBJ2-5; D remains ambiguous. This sequence originates from a woman of 80 years or more with COVID-19, enrolled during active disease. Input material: peripheral blood. CDR3 loop: CASRSLSGQETQYF. In DNA, the CDR3 is TGTGCCAGCAGGTCGCTAAGTGGCCAAGAGACCCAGTACTTC. The variable domain in full, completed from reference TRBV5-5 and TRBJ2-5, reads DAGVTQSPTHLIKTRGQQVTLRCSPISGHKSVSWYQQVLGQGPQFIFQYYEKEERGRGNFPDRFSARQFPNYSSELNVNALLLGDSALYLCASRSLSGQETQYFGPGTRLLVL.